Listed below are T cell receptor beta chains from one sample, sequenced in a study of T cells in Graves' hyperthyroidism and ophthalmopathy. TCRdb passed the multiplex PCR reads through MiXCR, listing each CDR3 protein once. The table has some 400,000 distinct CDR3 sequences, approximately 13% seen once. Sequenced: blood. The receptors originated from a young man with Graves' hyperthyroidism that later progressed to Graves' ophthalmopathy. Both conserved end residues are part of each CDR3. A D gene is named only where the DNA matches it firmly. Only some rows state a clone size, as once, few, many or a class for expanded clones.

V	J	D	size	DNA	CDR3
TRBV7-8	TRBJ1-5	NA	many	TGTGCCAGCAGCTCCCTTGGGGCGTTGTCGAGCAATCAGCCCCAGCATTTT	CASSSLGALSSNQPQHF
TRBV28	TRBJ2-1	TRBD2	many	TGTGCCAGCAGTTTTTTAGCGGGGGCTGGAAATGAGCAGTTCTTC	CASSFLAGAGNEQFF
TRBV12-3/TRBV12-4	TRBJ1-2	TRBD1	few	TGTGCCAGCAGCCCAACAGGGGATGGTGGCTACACCTTC	CASSPTGDGGYTF
TRBV12-3/TRBV12-4	TRBJ1-1	NA	many	TGTGCCAGCAGCCCCCGATGGAACACTGAAGCTTTCTTT	CASSPRWNTEAFF
TRBV3-1	TRBJ1-5	NA	few	TGTGCCAGCAGCCATTATGGGAATCAGCCCCAGCATTTT	CASSHYGNQPQHF
TRBV4-1	TRBJ1-6	NA	NA	TGCGCCAGCAGCCAGGGAATTTCACCCCTCCACTTT	CASSQGISPLHF
TRBV28	TRBJ1-4	NA	NA	TGTGCCAGCAGTTTAGCGCAGTCTGGAATAGTGTTTTTT	CASSLAQSGIVFF
TRBV9	TRBJ2-3	NA	few	TGTGCCAGCAGCGTAGGGCAGGGTGGGGTCACAGATACGCAGTATTTT	CASSVGQGGVTDTQYF
TRBV20-1	TRBJ2-3	TRBD1	many	TGCAGTGCTCCACAGACAGGGATAGGCACAGATACGCAGTATTTT	CSAPQTGIGTDTQYF
TRBV10-3	TRBJ2-7	NA	many	TGTGCCATCAGTGCCCTACCCGGGGGTACCTACGAGCAGTACTTC	CAISALPGGTYEQYF
TRBV15	TRBJ1-6	NA	few	TGTGCCACCAGCAGAGATACGCCAGCTTTCCGTAGTGATTCACCCCTCCACTTT	CATSRDTPAFRSDSPLHF
TRBV20-1	TRBJ1-1	NA	few	TGCAGTGCTAGAGTGGGGGGGGGGAACACTGAAGCTTTCTTT	CSARVGGGNTEAFF
TRBV4-1	TRBJ1-2	NA	NA	TGCGCCAGCAGCCAGATACAGGGTGACTATGGCTACACCTTC	CASSQIQGDYGYTF
TRBV27	TRBJ1-3	NA	NA	TGTGCCAGCAGTTCCAGGGGATCTGGAAACACCATATATTTT	CASSSRGSGNTIYF
TRBV5-4	TRBJ2-7	TRBD1	NA	TGTGCCAGCAGCTCGGTGGGACAGAACTACGAGCAGTACTTC	CASSSVGQNYEQYF
TRBV30	TRBJ2-5	NA	many	TGTGCCTGGAGTACGGGCGGGCCTTGGATTGTGACCCAGTACTTC	CAWSTGGPWIVTQYF
TRBV12-3/TRBV12-4	TRBJ2-5	TRBD1	many	TGTGCCAGCACCTCTTCCCGGGACAGGGCTCCAGAGACCCAGTACTTC	CASTSSRDRAPETQYF
TRBV29-1	TRBJ2-7	NA	NA	TGCAGCGTTGAAACAGGACACAGCTACGAGCAGTACTTC	CSVETGHSYEQYF
TRBV4-2	TRBJ2-7	TRBD2	NA	TGTGCCAGCAGCCAAGAGAGCGGGGGCTTAGACTACGAGCAGTACTTC	CASSQESGGLDYEQYF
TRBV11-2	TRBJ1-2	NA	many	TGTGCCAGCAGCTCTCTCCGGAGGACAGACAGGTGGGACTATGGCTACACCTTC	CASSSLRRTDRWDYGYTF
TRBV27	TRBJ1-1	TRBD1	many	TGTGCCAGCAGCCGAGACAGGGCCTCGGGAGCTTTCTTT	CASSRDRASGAFF
TRBV6-1	TRBJ1-2	NA	NA	TGTGCCAGCAGGGGAAGACAGACCACCTATGGCTACACCTTC	CASRGRQTTYGYTF
TRBV11-2	TRBJ2-7	NA	many	TGTGCCAGCAGCCCCGGACTGGTTTTGGGGGAGCAGTACTTC	CASSPGLVLGEQYF
TRBV5-6	TRBJ1-2	NA	NA	TGTGCCAGCAGCTTAATATCCGGGACTAACCCTTATGGCTACACCTTC	CASSLISGTNPYGYTF
TRBV6-1	TRBJ1-2	TRBD1	many	TGTGCCGGTACGATGACAGGGCGGGATGGCTACACCTTC	CAGTMTGRDGYTF
TRBV5-1	TRBJ1-1	NA	NA	TGCGCCAGCAGCTTGTTATCCGGGGGGCCCTTAAGAGACACTGAAGCTTTCTTT	CASSLLSGGPLRDTEAFF
TRBV6-1	TRBJ1-5	TRBD1	many	TGTGCCAGCAGTGACGGACAGGAGAATCAGCCCCAGCATTTT	CASSDGQENQPQHF
TRBV2	TRBJ1-2	TRBD1	few	TGTACCAGCAGGGGGACAGCGAGGATCTATGGCTACACCTTC	CTSRGTARIYGYTF
TRBV18	TRBJ2-5	NA	many	TGTGCCAGCTCACCACCTGCGGAAGAGACCCAGTACTTC	CASSPPAEETQYF
TRBV28	TRBJ2-2	TRBD1	many	TGTGCCAGCAGTTCGACAGGGTTGAACACCGGGGAGCTGTTTTTT	CASSSTGLNTGELFF
TRBV2	TRBJ2-7	NA	many	TGTGCCAGCGCCGCAACGGAGACCTCCTACGAGCAGTACTTC	CASAATETSYEQYF
TRBV28	TRBJ2-1	TRBD2	many	TGTGCCAGCAGTTCCACCGGGACTACTAACTACAATGAGCAGTTCTTC	CASSSTGTTNYNEQFF
TRBV6-1	TRBJ1-5	NA	NA	TGTGCCACCGTGTCTCACCCCAATAGCAATCAGCCCCAGCATTTT	CATVSHPNSNQPQHF
TRBV27	TRBJ1-2	TRBD1	few	TGTGCCAGCAGTCGGGGACAGGAACCATATGGCTACACCTTC	CASSRGQEPYGYTF
TRBV12-3/TRBV12-4	TRBJ2-5	TRBD2	few	TGTGCCAGCAGTCTAGCGGGGGAAAACGAGGTAGAGACCCAGTACTTC	CASSLAGENEVETQYF
TRBV30	TRBJ2-2	NA	few	TGTGCCTGGAGTGGCCGTTTCGCGAACACCGGGGAGCTGTTTTTT	CAWSGRFANTGELFF
TRBV27	TRBJ2-1	TRBD2	NA	TGTGCCAGCAGTTTATTCCCCGGGACTAGCGAGTACAATGAGCAGTTCTTC	CASSLFPGTSEYNEQFF
TRBV6-1	TRBJ2-1	TRBD2	NA	TGTGCCAGCATAAGGACTAGCGGGGGGAAGAATGAGCAGTTCTTC	CASIRTSGGKNEQFF
TRBV2	TRBJ2-5	TRBD2	many	TGTGCCAGCAGCTCGACTAGCGGGGGGGCCCGGTTGGAGACCCAGTACTTC	CASSSTSGGARLETQYF
TRBV12-5	TRBJ2-5	NA	many	TGTGCTAGTGGTCCTCTACTCCCCGGAGAGACCCAGTACTTC	CASGPLLPGETQYF
TRBV2	TRBJ2-3	NA	many	TGTGCCAGCAGACGACTAGCAGGGGGGAAAGATACGCAGTATTTT	CASRRLAGGKDTQYF
TRBV6-1	TRBJ2-7	NA	few	TGTGCCAGCAGTGAAGTTGGGGGGGCCCGCTCCTACGAGCAGTACTTC	CASSEVGGARSYEQYF
TRBV6-1	TRBJ2-1	NA	many	TGTGCCAGCAGTGAACAGCCAGGGAGAGCCTACAATGAGCAGTTCTTC	CASSEQPGRAYNEQFF
TRBV9	TRBJ2-2	NA	many	TGTGCCAGCAGCCCGTCGGGACACCGGGACACCGGGGAGCTGTTTTTT	CASSPSGHRDTGELFF
TRBV10-3	TRBJ1-4	TRBD1	many	TGTGCCATCAGTGACGGGACAGGGGGTGAAAAACTGTTTTTT	CAISDGTGGEKLFF
TRBV5-1	TRBJ2-5	TRBD2	NA	TGCGCCAGCAGCTTGGCGACTAGCGGAGAGACCCAGTACTTC	CASSLATSGETQYF
TRBV5-4	TRBJ1-1	TRBD1	NA	TGTGCCAGCAGCTCGGACAGGGCCGCTTTCTTT	CASSSDRAAFF
TRBV12-3/TRBV12-4	TRBJ2-2	TRBD1	few	TGTGCCAGCAGCCAACGGGACAGGGCGGCCGGGGAGCTGTTTTTT	CASSQRDRAAGELFF
TRBV20-1	TRBJ2-1	TRBD2	few	TGCAGTGCTAGAGACCCCGGGGGGGCCGGGGAGCAGTTCTTC	CSARDPGGAGEQFF
TRBV5-1	TRBJ1-4	NA	many	TGCGCCAGCAGCTTGGCGGGGACTCAAAATGAAAAACTGTTTTTT	CASSLAGTQNEKLFF
TRBV29-1	TRBJ2-6	NA	few	TGCAGCGTTGATGAGAGCTCTGGGGCCAACGTCCTGACTTTC	CSVDESSGANVLTF
TRBV28	TRBJ1-4	NA	many	TGTGCCAGCAACCGGGGAAATAATGAAAAACTGTTTTTT	CASNRGNNEKLFF
TRBV9	TRBJ2-1	NA	many	TGTGCCAGCAGCTACCCAGGGGGGGGACTTCCTTCCAATGAGCAGTTCTTC	CASSYPGGGLPSNEQFF
TRBV5-8	TRBJ1-5	TRBD1	few	TGTGCCAGCAGCCGGAGACAGGGGGCAGGTCAGCCCCAGCATTTT	CASSRRQGAGQPQHF
TRBV9	TRBJ1-1	NA	many	TGTGCCAGCAGCGTTCACAGTGCCACTGAAGCTTTCTTT	CASSVHSATEAFF
TRBV7-2	TRBJ2-7	TRBD1	many	TGTGCCAGCAGCTTCATGGACAGGCCCTACGAGCAGTACTTC	CASSFMDRPYEQYF
TRBV2	TRBJ1-1	NA	many	TGTGCCAGCAGTGAAACGGGAGGGAGAGGTACTGAAGCTTTCTTT	CASSETGGRGTEAFF
TRBV11-3	TRBJ2-3	TRBD2	NA	TGTGCCAGCAGCTCCTCTAGGGGACGACTAGCGGGGGGGCCACCAGATACGCAGTATTTT	CASSSSRGRLAGGPPDTQYF
TRBV3-1	TRBJ2-7	NA	few	TGTGCCAGCAGCCAAGAGGCAATCTCCTACGAGCAGTACTTC	CASSQEAISYEQYF
TRBV2	TRBJ1-5	NA	many	TGTGCCAGCAGTGAAAATCAGGGATCCCAGCCCCAGCATTTT	CASSENQGSQPQHF